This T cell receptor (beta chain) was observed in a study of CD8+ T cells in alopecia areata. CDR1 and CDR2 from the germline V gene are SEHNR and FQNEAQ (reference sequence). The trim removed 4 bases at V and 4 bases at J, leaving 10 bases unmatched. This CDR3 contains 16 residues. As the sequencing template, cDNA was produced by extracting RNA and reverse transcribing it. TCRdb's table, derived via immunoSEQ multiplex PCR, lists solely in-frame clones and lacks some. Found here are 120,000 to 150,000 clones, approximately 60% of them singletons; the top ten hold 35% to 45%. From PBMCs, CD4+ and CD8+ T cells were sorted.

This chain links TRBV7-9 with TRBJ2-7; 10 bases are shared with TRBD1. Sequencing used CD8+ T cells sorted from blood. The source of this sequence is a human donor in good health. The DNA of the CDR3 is TGTGCCAGCAGCTCAGAAACGGACAGGGGGATTTACGAGCAGTACTTC. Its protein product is CASSSETDRGIYEQYF.